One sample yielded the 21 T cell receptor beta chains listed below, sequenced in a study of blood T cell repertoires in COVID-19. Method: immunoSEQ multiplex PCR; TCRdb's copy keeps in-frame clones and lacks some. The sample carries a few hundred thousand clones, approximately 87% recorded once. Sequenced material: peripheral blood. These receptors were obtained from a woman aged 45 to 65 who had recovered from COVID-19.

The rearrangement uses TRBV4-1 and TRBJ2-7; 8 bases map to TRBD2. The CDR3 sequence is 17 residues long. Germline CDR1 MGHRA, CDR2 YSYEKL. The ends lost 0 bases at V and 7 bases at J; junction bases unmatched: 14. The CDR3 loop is CASSQESGGLRAGEQYF. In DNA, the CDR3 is TGCGCCAGCAGCCAAGAAAGCGGGGGACTGCGAGCGGGGGAGCAGTACTTC.

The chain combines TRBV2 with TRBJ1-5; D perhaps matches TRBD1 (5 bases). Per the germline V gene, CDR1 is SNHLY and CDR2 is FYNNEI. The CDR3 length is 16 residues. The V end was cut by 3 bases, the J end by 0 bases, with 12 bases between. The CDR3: CASSEVSGNSNQPQHF. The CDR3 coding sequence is TGTGCCAGCAGTGAGGTGTCAGGGAATAGCAATCAGCCCCAGCATTTT.

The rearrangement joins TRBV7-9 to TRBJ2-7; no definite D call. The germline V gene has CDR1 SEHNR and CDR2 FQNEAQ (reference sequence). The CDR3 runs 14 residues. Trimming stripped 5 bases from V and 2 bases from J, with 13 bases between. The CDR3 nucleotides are TGTGCCAGCAGCGCCACGACGGGTACCTACGAGCAGTACTTC. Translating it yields CASSATTGTYEQYF.

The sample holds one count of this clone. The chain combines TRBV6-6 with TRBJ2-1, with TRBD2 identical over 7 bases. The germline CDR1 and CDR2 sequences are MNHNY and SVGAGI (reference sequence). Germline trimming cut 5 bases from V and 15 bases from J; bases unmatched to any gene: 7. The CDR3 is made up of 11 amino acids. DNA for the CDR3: TGTGCCAGCAGTGACGGGACTACCTGGTTCTTC. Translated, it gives CASSDGTTWFF.

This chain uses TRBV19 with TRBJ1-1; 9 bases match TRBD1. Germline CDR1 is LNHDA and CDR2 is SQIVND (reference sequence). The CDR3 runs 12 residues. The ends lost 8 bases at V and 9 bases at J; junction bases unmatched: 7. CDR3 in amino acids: CASQMTGGKAFF. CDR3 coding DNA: TGTGCCAGTCAAATGACAGGGGGAAAAGCTTTCTTT.

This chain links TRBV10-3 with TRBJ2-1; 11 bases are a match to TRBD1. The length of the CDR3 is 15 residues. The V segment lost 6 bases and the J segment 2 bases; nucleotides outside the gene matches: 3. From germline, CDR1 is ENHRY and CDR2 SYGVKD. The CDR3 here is CAIRRTGGAYNEQFF. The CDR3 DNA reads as TGTGCCATCAGAAGGACAGGGGGCGCCTACAATGAGCAGTTCTTC.

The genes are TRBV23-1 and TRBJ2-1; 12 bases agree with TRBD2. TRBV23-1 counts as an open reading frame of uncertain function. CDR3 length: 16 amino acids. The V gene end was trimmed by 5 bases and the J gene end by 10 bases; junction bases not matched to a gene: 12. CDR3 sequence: CASSSPLAGGPGEQFF. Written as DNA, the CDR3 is TGCGCCAGCAGTAGCCCCCTAGCGGGAGGGCCGGGCGAGCAGTTCTTC.

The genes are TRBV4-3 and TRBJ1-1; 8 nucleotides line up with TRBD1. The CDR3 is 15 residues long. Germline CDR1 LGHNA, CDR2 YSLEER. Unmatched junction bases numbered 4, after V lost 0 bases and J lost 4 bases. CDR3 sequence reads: CASSQELQGGTEAFF. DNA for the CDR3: TGCGCCAGCAGCCAAGAACTACAGGGGGGCACTGAAGCTTTCTTT.

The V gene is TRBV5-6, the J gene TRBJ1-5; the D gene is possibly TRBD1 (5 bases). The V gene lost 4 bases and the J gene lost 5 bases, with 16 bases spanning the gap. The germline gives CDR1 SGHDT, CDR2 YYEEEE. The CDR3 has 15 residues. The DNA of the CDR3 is TGTGCCAGCAGCAACGCCGGGCCGGGGGATCAGCCCCAGCATTTT. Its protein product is CASSNAGPGDQPQHF.

The CDR3 coding sequence is TGTGCCAGCAGTTCTTATCAGAAGACCCAGTACTTC. It specifies CASSSYQKTQYF. The chain combines TRBV28 with TRBJ2-5; D ambiguous. CDR3 length: 12 residues. Germline CDR1 and CDR2: MDHEN and SYDVKM. The V gene lost 4 bases and the J gene lost 6 bases, with 9 bases spanning the gap.

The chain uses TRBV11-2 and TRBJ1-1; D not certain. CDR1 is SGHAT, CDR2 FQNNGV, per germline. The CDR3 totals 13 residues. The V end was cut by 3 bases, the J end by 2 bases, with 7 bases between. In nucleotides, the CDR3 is TGTGCCAGCAGCTTCGGTCCCAACACTGAAGCTTTCTTT. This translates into CASSFGPNTEAFF.

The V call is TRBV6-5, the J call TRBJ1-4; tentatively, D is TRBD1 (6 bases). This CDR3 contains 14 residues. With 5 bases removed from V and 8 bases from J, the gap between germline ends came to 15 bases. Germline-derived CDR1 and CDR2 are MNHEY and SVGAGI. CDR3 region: CASSTGPQGEKLFF. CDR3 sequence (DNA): TGTGCCAGCAGTACAGGGCCCCAAGGGGAAAAACTGTTTTTT.

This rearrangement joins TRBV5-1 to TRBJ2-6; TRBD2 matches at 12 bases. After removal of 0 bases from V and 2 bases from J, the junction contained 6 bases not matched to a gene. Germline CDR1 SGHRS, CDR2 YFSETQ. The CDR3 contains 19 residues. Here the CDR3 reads CASSLDGLAGLAGANVLTF. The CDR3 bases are TGCGCCAGCAGCTTGGACGGACTAGCGGGATTGGCTGGGGCCAACGTCCTGACTTTC.

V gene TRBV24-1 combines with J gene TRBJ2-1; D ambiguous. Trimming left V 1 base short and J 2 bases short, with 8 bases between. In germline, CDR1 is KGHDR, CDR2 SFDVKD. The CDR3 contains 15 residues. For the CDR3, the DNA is TGTGCCACCAGTGATTTCTCCCAGACCTACAATGAGCAGTTCTTC. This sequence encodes CATSDFSQTYNEQFF.

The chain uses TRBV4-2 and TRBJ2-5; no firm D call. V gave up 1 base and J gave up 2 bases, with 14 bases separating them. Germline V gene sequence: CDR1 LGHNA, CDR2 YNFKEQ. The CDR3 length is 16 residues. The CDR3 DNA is TGTGCCAGCAGCCAAGGGGCAGCCGAGAATCAAGAGACCCAGTACTTC. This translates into CASSQGAAENQETQYF.

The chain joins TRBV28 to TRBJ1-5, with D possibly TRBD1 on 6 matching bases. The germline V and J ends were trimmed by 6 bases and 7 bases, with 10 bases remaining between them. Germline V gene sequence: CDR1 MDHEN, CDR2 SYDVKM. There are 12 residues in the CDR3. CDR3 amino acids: CASRQGGQPQHF. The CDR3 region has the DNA TGTGCCAGCAGACAGGGAGGGCAGCCCCAGCATTTT.

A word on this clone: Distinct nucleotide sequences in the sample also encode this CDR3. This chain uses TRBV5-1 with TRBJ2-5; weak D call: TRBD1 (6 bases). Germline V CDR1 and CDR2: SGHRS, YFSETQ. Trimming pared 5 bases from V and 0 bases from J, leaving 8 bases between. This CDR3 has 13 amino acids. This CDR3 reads CASRRGNQETQYF. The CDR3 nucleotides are TGCGCCAGCAGAAGGGGGAACCAAGAGACCCAGTACTTC.

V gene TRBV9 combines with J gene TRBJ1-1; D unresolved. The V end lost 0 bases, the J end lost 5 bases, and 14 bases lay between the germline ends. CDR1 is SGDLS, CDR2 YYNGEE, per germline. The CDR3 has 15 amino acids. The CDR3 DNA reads TGTGCCAGCAGCGTAGACTACGGAGTAAGGACTGAAGCTTTCTTT. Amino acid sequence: CASSVDYGVRTEAFF.

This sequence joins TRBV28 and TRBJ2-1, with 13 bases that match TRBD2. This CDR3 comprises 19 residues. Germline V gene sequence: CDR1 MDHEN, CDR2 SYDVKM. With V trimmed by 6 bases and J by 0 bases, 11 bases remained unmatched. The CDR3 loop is CASSKLGLAGRHSYNEQFF. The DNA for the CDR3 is TGTGCCAGCAGCAAGCTGGGACTAGCGGGGAGACACTCCTACAATGAGCAGTTCTTC.

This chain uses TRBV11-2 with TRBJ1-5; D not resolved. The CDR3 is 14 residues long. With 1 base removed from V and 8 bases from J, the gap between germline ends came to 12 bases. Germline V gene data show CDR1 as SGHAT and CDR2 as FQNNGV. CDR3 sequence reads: CASSLVAGYEPQHF. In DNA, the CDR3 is TGTGCCAGCAGCTTAGTTGCGGGTTATGAGCCCCAGCATTTT.

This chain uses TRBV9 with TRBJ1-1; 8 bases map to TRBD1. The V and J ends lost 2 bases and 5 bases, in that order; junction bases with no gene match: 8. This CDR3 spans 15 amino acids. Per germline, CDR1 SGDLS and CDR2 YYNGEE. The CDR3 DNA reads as TGTGCCAGCAGCGTTACACCGGACAGGGAAACTGAAGCTTTCTTT. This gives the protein CASSVTPDRETEAFF.